This is a list of T cell receptor beta chains from one sample in a study of blood T cell repertoires in COVID-19. Clones were read by immunoSEQ multiplex PCR, and TCRdb kept only the in-frame ones, dropping some. The sample includes about 500,000 clones, roughly nine tenths of them seen just once. Sequenced: peripheral blood. The receptor source for this set is a woman aged 50 to 60 with COVID-19, enrolled during active disease. Each CDR3 is given with its conserved first and last residue. The D gene is left open where the match is weak. Clone size appears in some rows only: once, few, many, or a class for an expanded clone.

V,D,size,J,CDR3,DNA
TRBV5-1,-,-,TRBJ1-1,CASSLVEPGGEAFF,TGCGCCAGCAGCTTGGTAGAGCCCGGGGGTGAAGCTTTCTTT
TRBV21-1,-,-,TRBJ2-5,CASRRQGAGETQYF,TGTGCCAGCAGACGTCAGGGGGCTGGTGAGACCCAGTACTTC
TRBV28,-,-,TRBJ2-7,CASSSHGKEQYF,TGTGCCAGCAGTTCCCACGGGAAGGAGCAGTACTTC
TRBV7-2,TRBD2,-,TRBJ2-5,CASRPRLAGGTQETQYF,TGTGCCAGCAGACCGAGACTAGCGGGGGGGACTCAAGAGACCCAGTACTTC
TRBV6-5,-,-,TRBJ1-1,CASSPRGGTEAFF,TGTGCCAGCAGCCCCCGGGGAGGCACTGAAGCTTTCTTT
TRBV2,TRBD1,-,TRBJ1-2,CASSDLTGGSYGYTF,TGTGCCAGCAGTGATCTGACAGGGGGTTCCTATGGCTACACCTTC
TRBV3-1/TRBV3-2,-,-,TRBJ1-1,CASSGSGGVFMNTEAFF,TGTGCCAGCAGCGGTTCGGGAGGGGTCTTCATGAACACTGAAGCTTTCTTT
TRBV5-6,-,-,TRBJ1-4,CASSNRATNEKLFF,TGTGCCAGCAGCAACAGGGCAACTAATGAAAAACTGTTTTTT
TRBV2,TRBD1,-,TRBJ2-7,CATQLGQSYEQYF,TGTGCCACTCAGTTGGGACAGTCCTACGAGCAGTACTTC
TRBV2,-,-,TRBJ2-2,CASSGQIQTGELFF,TGTGCCAGCAGTGGACAGATTCAGACCGGGGAGCTGTTTTTT
TRBV25-1,-,-,TRBJ2-7,CASSEGGALYEQYF,TGTGCCAGCAGTGAGGGGGGAGCGCTCTACGAGCAGTACTTC
TRBV3-1/TRBV3-2,-,-,TRBJ1-1,CASSDIGGNNEAFF,TGTGCCAGCAGCGATATCGGGGGAAATAATGAAGCTTTCTTT
TRBV27,TRBD2,-,TRBJ2-5,CASSFSGGHEETQYF,TGTGCCAGCAGTTTTAGCGGGGGCCACGAAGAGACCCAGTACTTC
TRBV12-3/TRBV12-4,TRBD1,-,TRBJ2-7,CASSPGQGDEQYF,TGTGCCAGCAGCCCGGGACAGGGGGACGAGCAGTACTTC
TRBV5-1,TRBD2,-,TRBJ2-3,CASSARGGMTDTQYF,TGCGCCAGCAGCGCTCGCGGGGGGATGACAGATACGCAGTATTTT
TRBV7-2,TRBD2,-,TRBJ2-5,CASSLYLTSGETQYF,TGTGCCAGCAGCTTATACTTGACTAGCGGGGAGACCCAGTACTTC
TRBV6-5,TRBD2,-,TRBJ2-7,CASSSLSGGSSYEQYF,TGTGCCAGCAGTTCCCTTAGCGGGGGGTCCTCCTACGAGCAGTACTTC
TRBV29-1,TRBD1,-,TRBJ2-1,CSPTGTGDEQFF,TGCAGCCCCACGGGGACAGGGGATGAGCAGTTCTTC
TRBV19,TRBD1,once,TRBJ2-7,CASQEGTGNYEQYF,TGTGCCAGCCAGGAAGGGACAGGGAACTACGAGCAGTACTTC
TRBV29-1,-,-,TRBJ2-3,CSAESGGDTQYF,TGCAGCGCCGAAAGTGGAGGAGATACGCAGTATTTT
TRBV4-2,-,once,TRBJ1-2,CASSLEQVGINYGYTF,TGTGCCAGCAGCCTTGAACAGGTTGGGATTAACTATGGCTACACCTTC
TRBV6-1,TRBD1,-,TRBJ1-5,CASSAVGRGSSNQPQHF,TGTGCCAGCAGTGCAGTGGGCAGGGGGTCGAGCAATCAGCCCCAGCATTTT
TRBV30,-,-,TRBJ2-7,CAWSVGRGYYEQYF,TGTGCCTGGAGTGTCGGCAGGGGATACTACGAGCAGTACTTC
TRBV2,-,-,TRBJ2-7,CASKRPVGVEQYF,TGTGCCAGCAAACGACCGGTCGGGGTCGAGCAGTACTTC
TRBV7-6,TRBD2,-,TRBJ2-1,CASSLVSGLAWEYGEQFF,TGTGCCAGCAGCTTAGTATCAGGACTAGCGTGGGAGTATGGTGAGCAGTTCTTC
TRBV6-5,TRBD1,-,TRBJ1-2,CATITGDGYTF,TGTGCCACCATAACAGGGGATGGCTACACCTTC
TRBV19,-,-,TRBJ1-2,CASSGGRGYTF,TGTGCCAGTAGTGGAGGGCGAGGCTACACCTTC
TRBV19,-,-,TRBJ1-5,CASRKDSLSGPQHF,TGTGCCAGTAGGAAGGACAGCCTAAGTGGACCCCAGCATTTT
TRBV18,TRBD1,-,TRBJ1-2,CASSLTRDRGRGYTF,TGTGCCAGCTCACTTACCCGGGACAGGGGACGAGGCTACACCTTC
TRBV24-1,-,-,TRBJ2-1,CATSGGVNEQFF,TGTGCCACCAGTGGGGGGGTCAATGAGCAGTTCTTC
TRBV7-2,-,once,TRBJ1-5,CASSLVGQSNQPQHF,TGTGCCAGCAGCTTAGTCGGACAGAGCAATCAGCCCCAGCATTTT
TRBV13,-,-,TRBJ2-3,CASSQGGDTQYF,TGTGCCAGCAGTCAGGGGGGAGATACGCAGTATTTT
TRBV20-1,TRBD2,-,TRBJ2-7,CSASLGLAASYEQYF,TGCAGTGCTAGTCTCGGACTAGCGGCGTCCTACGAGCAGTACTTC
TRBV5-1,TRBD1,-,TRBJ1-2,CASTTGTGALNGYTF,TGCGCCAGCACAACTGGGACAGGAGCCTTGAATGGCTACACCTTC
TRBV27,-,-,TRBJ1-1,CASSFTGMNTEAFF,TGTGCCAGCAGTTTCACGGGGATGAACACTGAAGCTTTCTTT
TRBV29-1,-,-,TRBJ1-4,CSVERPGMDEKLFF,TGCAGCGTTGAAAGGCCAGGGATGGATGAAAAACTGTTTTTT
TRBV4-1,-,-,TRBJ2-3,CASSQNSLSTDTQYF,TGCGCCAGCAGCCAGAACTCTTTATCCACAGATACGCAGTATTTT
TRBV2,-,-,TRBJ2-2,CASMGAPNTGELFF,TGTGCCAGCATGGGGGCCCCGAACACCGGGGAGCTGTTTTTT
TRBV3-1/TRBV3-2,TRBD2,once,TRBJ2-1,CASSQDANLAGAQGQFF,TGTGCCAGCAGCCAAGATGCCAATCTAGCGGGGGCCCAGGGGCAGTTCTTC
TRBV19,TRBD1,-,TRBJ1-4,CASSTQGALEKLFF,TGTGCCAGCTCGACCCAGGGGGCGCTTGAAAAACTGTTTTTT
TRBV12-3/TRBV12-4,-,once,TRBJ2-1,CASSSLRWQFF,TGTGCCAGCAGCTCGTTGAGGTGGCAGTTCTTC
TRBV3-1/TRBV3-2,TRBD2,-,TRBJ2-2,CASSHLPGLSNTGELFF,TGTGCCAGCAGCCACCTACCGGGACTATCGAACACCGGGGAGCTGTTTTTT